The 2 T cell receptor beta chains reported below all come from one sample, sequenced in a study of T cell clonality in common variable immunodeficiency. Antigens of these TCRs are unknown. Notes on the study in general: Reportedly, TCR beta sequences from common variable immunodeficiency showed fewer deletions and N-nucleotide insertions.

This table comes from immunoSEQ multiplex PCR, and its TCRdb copy is limited to in-frame clones, with some not included. Recorded here are around 15,000 clones, none singletons. Sequences were obtained from peripheral blood mononuclear cells. The receptors were gathered from a human donor with common variable immunodeficiency.

This clone was counted only a few times. The read stops 3 residues short of the end of the CDR3; the missing end is completed from the germline J gene. This sequence joins TRBV5-4 and TRBJ2-5; D gene uncertain. This CDR3 is built from 14 residues. V was cut by 3 bases and J by 5 bases, with 14 bases left in between. CDR1 is SGHNT, CDR2 YYREEE, per germline (reference sequence). This CDR3 reads CASSSPGPGETQYF. The sequenced part of the CDR3 DNA is TGTGCCAGCAGCTCCCCGGGTCCCGGGGAGACC.

There are a few counts of this clone. The sequence runs out 3 residues before the end of the CDR3; the remainder is reconstructed from the germline J gene. The V and J genes are TRBV18 and TRBJ1-2, with D unresolved. The CDR3 is 15 residues long. Germline CDR1 reads KGHSH; CDR2 reads LQKENI. V dropped 3 bases and J dropped 4 bases, with 15 bases sitting between them. The CDR3 is CASSPTEGSPYGYTF. CDR3 DNA, as far as it was read: TGTGCCAGCTCACCGACGGAAGGGTCCCCCTATGGC.